This T cell receptor (beta chain) derives from a study of CD4 T cells in relation to SARS-CoV-2 and coronaviruses. Broader study findings: Samples before the pandemic and after infection were not matched within any donor.

This CDR3 has 14 residues. Germline values: CDR1 SGHRS, CDR2 YFSETQ. The J segment lost 4 bases and the V segment lost 1 base, leaving 4 bases of the junction unmatched. This clone is a singleton in its sample. The antigen is undetermined. Uncultured naive and memory CD4+ T cells supplied DNA for deep TCR-beta sequencing. Measured with immunoSEQ multiplex PCR; TCRdb has only the in-frame clones, and not every one. The sample has under 70,000 clones, around 86% seen once. CD4+ T cells from unexposed donors were obtained before the COVID-19 pandemic (2011-2018). Naive and memory CD4+ T cells came from enriched cryopreserved PBMCs.

Sequenced: memory CD4+ T cells from PBMCs. The rearrangement uses TRBV5-1 and TRBJ2-7; 8 bases line up with TRBD1. This receptor was taken from a human donor in good health. Written as DNA, the CDR3 is TGCGCCAGCAGCTTGACAGGGGGAGAATACGAGCAGTACTTC. This sequence encodes CASSLTGGEYEQYF.